This TCR beta chain emerged from a study of beta chain features in type 1 diabetes. As for the study in general: Age, gender, cell numbers and subset yield matched between patients and controls.

The study reverse transcribed the entire isolated RNA, so it sequenced expressed TCRB transcripts. Profiling relied on immunoSEQ multiplex PCR, and the TCRdb table lists in-frame clones only, not all of them. The table includes fewer than 400,000 clones, less than 9.5% detected once. The CDR3 spans 15 residues. CDR1 and CDR2 from the germline V gene are SEHNR and FQNEAQ (reference sequence). The junction had 7 bases not matched to a gene; V was cut back by 2 bases and J by 8 bases. Study results and caveats: More deletions and fewer insertions at VDJ junctions were seen in type 1 diabetes patients. Here, the possible influence of HLA type (on TCRB rearrangement) remained unresolved.

This clone was observed a few times. Its cognate antigen is unknown. Sequencing input: central memory CD4+ T cells from blood. The rearrangement uses TRBV7-9 and TRBJ1-4, with TRBD1 matching over 8 bases. The source is a woman younger than 30 in good health. The CDR3 sequence is CASSLSQGAREKLFF. The CDR3 DNA reads TGTGCCAGCAGCTTATCCCAGGGGGCAAGAGAAAAACTGTTTTTT.